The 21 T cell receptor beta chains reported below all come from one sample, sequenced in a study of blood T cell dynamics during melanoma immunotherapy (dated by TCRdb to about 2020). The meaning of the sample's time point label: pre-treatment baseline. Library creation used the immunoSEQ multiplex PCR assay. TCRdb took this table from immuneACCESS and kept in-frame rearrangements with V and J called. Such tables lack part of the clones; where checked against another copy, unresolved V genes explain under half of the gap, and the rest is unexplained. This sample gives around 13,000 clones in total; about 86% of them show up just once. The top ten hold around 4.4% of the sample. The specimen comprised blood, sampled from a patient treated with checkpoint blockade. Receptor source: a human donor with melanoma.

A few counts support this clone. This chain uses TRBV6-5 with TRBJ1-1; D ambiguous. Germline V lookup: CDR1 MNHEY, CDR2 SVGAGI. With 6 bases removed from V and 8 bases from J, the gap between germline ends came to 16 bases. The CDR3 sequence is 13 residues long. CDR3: CASSSGPGLEAFF. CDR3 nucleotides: TGTGCCAGCAGCTCTGGCCCCGGACTAGAAGCTTTCTTT.

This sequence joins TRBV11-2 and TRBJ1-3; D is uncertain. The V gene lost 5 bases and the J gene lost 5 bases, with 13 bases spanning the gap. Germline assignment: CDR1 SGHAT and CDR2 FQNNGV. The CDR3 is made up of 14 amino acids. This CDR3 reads CASSGAYGRNTIYF. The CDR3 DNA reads TGTGCCAGCAGCGGCGCCTATGGGAGAAACACCATATATTTT.

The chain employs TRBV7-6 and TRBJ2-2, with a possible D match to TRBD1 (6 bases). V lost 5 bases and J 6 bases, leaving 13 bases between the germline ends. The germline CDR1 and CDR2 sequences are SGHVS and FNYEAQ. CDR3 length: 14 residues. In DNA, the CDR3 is TGTGCCAGCAGCCCCACAGGGTTCGCCGGGGAGCTGTTTTTT. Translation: CASSPTGFAGELFF.

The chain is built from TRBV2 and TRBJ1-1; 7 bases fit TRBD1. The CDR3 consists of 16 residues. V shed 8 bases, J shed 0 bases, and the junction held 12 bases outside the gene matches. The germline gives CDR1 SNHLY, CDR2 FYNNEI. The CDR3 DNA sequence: TGTGCCAGCCTGACGAATCCGGGACAGTTGAACACTGAAGCTTTCTTT. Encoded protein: CASLTNPGQLNTEAFF.

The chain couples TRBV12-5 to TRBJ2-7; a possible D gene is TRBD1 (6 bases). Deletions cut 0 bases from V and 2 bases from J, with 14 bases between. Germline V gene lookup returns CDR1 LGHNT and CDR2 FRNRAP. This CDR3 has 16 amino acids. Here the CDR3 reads CASGLVGTGIPYEQYF. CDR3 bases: TGTGCTAGTGGTTTGGTAGGAACAGGGATCCCCTACGAGCAGTACTTC.

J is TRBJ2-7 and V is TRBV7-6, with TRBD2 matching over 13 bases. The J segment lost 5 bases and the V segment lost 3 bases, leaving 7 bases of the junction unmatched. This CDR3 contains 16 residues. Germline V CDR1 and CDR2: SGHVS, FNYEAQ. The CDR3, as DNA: TGTGCCAGCAGCTTCCCCGGGACTAGCGGGGTAGACGAGCAGTACTTC. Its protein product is CASSFPGTSGVDEQYF.

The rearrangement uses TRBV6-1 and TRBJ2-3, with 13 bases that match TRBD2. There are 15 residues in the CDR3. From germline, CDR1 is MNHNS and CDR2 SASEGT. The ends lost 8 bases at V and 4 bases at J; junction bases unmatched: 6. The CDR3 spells CASLLGLAGSDTQYF. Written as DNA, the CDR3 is TGTGCCAGCCTCTTGGGACTAGCGGGGTCAGATACGCAGTATTTT.

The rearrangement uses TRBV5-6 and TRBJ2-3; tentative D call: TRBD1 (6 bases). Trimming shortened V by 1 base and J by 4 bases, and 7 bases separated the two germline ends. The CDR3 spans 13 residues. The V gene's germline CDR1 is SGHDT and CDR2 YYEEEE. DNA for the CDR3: TGTGCCAGCAGCTTGAACAGGGCAGATACGCAGTATTTT. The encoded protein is CASSLNRADTQYF.

The CDR3 region has the DNA TGCGCCAGCAGCCGGACAGGGCAATGGGCGGGATCGTACCCCGAGACCCAGTACTTC. Translated, it gives CASSRTGQWAGSYPETQYF. The V call is TRBV5-1, the J call TRBJ2-5; 8 bases are shared with TRBD1. Germline V CDR1 and CDR2: SGHRS, YFSETQ. With V trimmed by 4 bases and J by 5 bases, 22 bases remained unmatched. The CDR3 is 19 residues long.

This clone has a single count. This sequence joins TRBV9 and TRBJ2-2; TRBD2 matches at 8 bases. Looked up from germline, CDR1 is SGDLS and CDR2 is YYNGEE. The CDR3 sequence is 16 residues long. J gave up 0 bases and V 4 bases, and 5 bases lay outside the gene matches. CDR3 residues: CASSLTSGTNTGELFF. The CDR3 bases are TGTGCCAGCAGCCTCACTAGCGGAACGAACACCGGGGAGCTGTTTTTT.

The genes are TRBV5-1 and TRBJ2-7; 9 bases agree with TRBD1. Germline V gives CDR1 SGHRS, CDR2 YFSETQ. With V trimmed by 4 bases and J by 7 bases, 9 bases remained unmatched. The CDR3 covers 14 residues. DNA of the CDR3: TGCGCCAGCAGCGGGTGGGGACAGGGTGAAGAGCAGTACTTC. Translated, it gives CASSGWGQGEEQYF.

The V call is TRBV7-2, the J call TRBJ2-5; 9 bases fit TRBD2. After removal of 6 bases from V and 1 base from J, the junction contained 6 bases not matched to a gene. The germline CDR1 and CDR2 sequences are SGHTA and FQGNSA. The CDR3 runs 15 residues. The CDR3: CASRQTSGPQETQYF. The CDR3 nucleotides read TGTGCCAGCAGACAGACTAGCGGCCCCCAAGAGACCCAGTACTTC.

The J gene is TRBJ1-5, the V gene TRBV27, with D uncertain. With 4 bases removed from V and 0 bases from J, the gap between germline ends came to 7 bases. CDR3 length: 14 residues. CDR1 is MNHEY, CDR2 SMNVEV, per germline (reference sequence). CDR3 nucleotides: TGTGCCAGCAGTTCTTTCAATAGCAATCAGCCCCAGCATTTT. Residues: CASSSFNSNQPQHF.

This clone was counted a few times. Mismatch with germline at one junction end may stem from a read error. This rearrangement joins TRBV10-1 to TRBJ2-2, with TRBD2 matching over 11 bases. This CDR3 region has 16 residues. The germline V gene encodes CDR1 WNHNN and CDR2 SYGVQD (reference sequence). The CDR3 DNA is TGCGCCAGCAGTTCTAGCGGGGGGCCGAAGACCGGGGAGCTGTTTTTT. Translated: CASSSSGGPKTGELFF.

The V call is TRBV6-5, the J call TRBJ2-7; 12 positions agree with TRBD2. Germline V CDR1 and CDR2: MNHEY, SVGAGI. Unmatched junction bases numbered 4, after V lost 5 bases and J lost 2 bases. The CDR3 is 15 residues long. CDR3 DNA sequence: TGTGCCAGCAGTCTAACTAGCGGGGGGCCCTACGAGCAGTACTTC. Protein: CASSLTSGGPYEQYF.

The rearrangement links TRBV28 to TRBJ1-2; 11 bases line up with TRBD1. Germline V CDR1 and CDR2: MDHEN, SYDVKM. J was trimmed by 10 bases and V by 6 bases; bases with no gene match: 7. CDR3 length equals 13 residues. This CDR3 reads CASRTGTGGTYTF. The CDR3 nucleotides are TGTGCCAGCAGGACCGGGACAGGGGGGACCTACACCTTC.

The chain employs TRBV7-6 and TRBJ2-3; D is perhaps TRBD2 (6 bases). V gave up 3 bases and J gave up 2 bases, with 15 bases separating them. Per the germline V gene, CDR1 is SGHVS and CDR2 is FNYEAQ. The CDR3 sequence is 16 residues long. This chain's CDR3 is CASSFWSGGYTDTQYF. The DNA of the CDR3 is TGTGCCAGCAGCTTCTGGTCTGGGGGGTACACAGATACGCAGTATTTT.

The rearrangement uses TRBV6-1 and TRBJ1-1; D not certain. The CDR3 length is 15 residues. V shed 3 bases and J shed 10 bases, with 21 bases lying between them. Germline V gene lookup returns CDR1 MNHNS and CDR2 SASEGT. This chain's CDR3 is CASSEGSPNLVAAFF. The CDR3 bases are TGTGCCAGCAGTGAGGGTTCGCCGAATCTCGTTGCAGCTTTCTTT.

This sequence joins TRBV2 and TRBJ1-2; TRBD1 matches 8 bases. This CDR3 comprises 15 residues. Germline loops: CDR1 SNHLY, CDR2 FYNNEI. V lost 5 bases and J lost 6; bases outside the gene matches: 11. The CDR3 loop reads CASSKWRQGQDGYTF. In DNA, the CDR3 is TGTGCCAGCAGTAAATGGCGACAGGGACAGGATGGCTACACCTTC. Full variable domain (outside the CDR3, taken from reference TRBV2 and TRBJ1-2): EPEVTQTPSHQVTQMGQEVILRCVPISNHLYFYWYRQILGQKVEFLVSFYNNEISEKSEIFDDQFSVERPDGSNFTLKIRSTKLEDSAMYFCASSKWRQGQDGYTFGSGTRLTVV.

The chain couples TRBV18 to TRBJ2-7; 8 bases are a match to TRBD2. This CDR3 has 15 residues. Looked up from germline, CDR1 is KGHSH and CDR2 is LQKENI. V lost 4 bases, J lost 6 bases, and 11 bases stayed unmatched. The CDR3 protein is CASSLTGGGAIEQYF. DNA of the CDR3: TGTGCCAGCTCACTGACGGGAGGGGGGGCCATCGAGCAGTACTTC.

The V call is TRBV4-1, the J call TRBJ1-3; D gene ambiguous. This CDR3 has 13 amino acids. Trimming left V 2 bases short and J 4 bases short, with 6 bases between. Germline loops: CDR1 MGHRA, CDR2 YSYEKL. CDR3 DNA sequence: TGCGCCAGCAGCCAAATACAGGGAAACACCATATATTTT. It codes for CASSQIQGNTIYF.